The rows below give T cell receptor beta chains drawn from one sample of a study of spatial heterogeneity in lung cancer. MiXCR, applied by TCRdb to the 5' RACE reads, yields one record per CDR3 protein. This table holds some 110,000 distinct CDR3 sequences, approximately 12% found once. The sample here was PBMCs, taken at follow-up. Receptors originate from a male donor with early-stage non-small cell lung cancer. CDR3s include the opening cysteine and the closing phenylalanine or tryptophan. The D gene is left open where the match is weak. Clone size is not always given. Where it is, it says once, few, many or a class for expanded clones.

abundance,d_gene,j_gene,v_gene,len,CDR3aa
NA,TRBD1,TRBJ2-4,TRBV6-6,17,CASSYSEQGAAKNIQYF
NA,TRBD1,TRBJ1-2,TRBV7-9,14,CASSFGQGIEGYTF
many,NA,TRBJ2-5,TRBV7-2,15,CASSLAQRFAETQYF
many,NA,TRBJ2-7,TRBV10-2,14,CASSESSGTYEQYF
many,NA,TRBJ1-2,TRBV9,14,CASSPTDSPYGYTF
NA,NA,TRBJ2-1,TRBV24-1,17,CATSDRDPGSSYNEQFF
NA,NA,TRBJ2-2,TRBV11-1,13,CASSLKGNGELFF
many,NA,TRBJ2-2,TRBV29-1,14,CSVEVTPNTGELFF
many,TRBD2,TRBJ2-1,TRBV11-2,13,CASSPPTSVEQFF
many,TRBD2,TRBJ2-1,TRBV29-1,15,CSVDSSGGSYNEQFF
many,TRBD2,TRBJ2-7,TRBV7-2,15,CASSFSGVISYEQYF
NA,NA,TRBJ2-5,TRBV7-3,14,CASSLIGTQETQYF
NA,NA,TRBJ1-6,TRBV27,14,CASALGGYNSPLHF
many,NA,TRBJ2-7,TRBV4-2,13,CASSPGGVDEQYF
many,NA,TRBJ2-7,TRBV4-3,15,CASSLQLDSGYEQYF
few,NA,TRBJ1-5,TRBV10-3,15,CAISDPRQGNQPQHF